The 6 T cell receptor beta chains in this list originate from one sample, sequenced in a study of CD8 T cells in ankylosing spondylitis. Findings and limits, study-wide: A TCR beta motif of several highly homologous variants appeared characteristic of ankylosing spondylitis blood.

One entry per CDR3 protein, called by TCRdb with MiXCR from the 5' RACE reads. This sample has 330,000 or so distinct CDR3 sequences, with 6.5% to 10% found just once. These TCRs are of unknown antigen specificity. Material for sequencing was blood, either unsorted or a sorted T cell fraction (not recorded which). These receptors all stem from a male donor with ankylosing spondylitis.

V and J are TRBV9 and TRBJ1-5; TRBD1 might be the D (5 bases). The germline V gene encodes CDR1 SGDLS and CDR2 YYNGEE. The CDR3 sequence is 15 residues long. Trimming pared 7 bases from V and 4 bases from J, leaving 18 bases between. DNA for the CDR3: TGTGCCAGCGGAGAAGAAGGGGCCTCAAATCAGCCCCAGCATTTT. It specifies CASGEEGASNQPQHF. The full variable domain, its missing parts supplied by reference TRBV9 and TRBJ1-5, is DSGVTQTPKHLITATGQRVTLRCSPRSGDLSVYWYQQSLDQGLQFLIQYYNGEERAKGNILERFSAQQFPDLHSELNLSSLELGDSALYFCASGEEGASNQPQHFGDGTRLSIL.

The table lists this clonotype with many counts. The CDR3 sequence: CASSPGEGPQHF. The CDR3 DNA sequence: TGTGCCAGCTCACCAGGGGAGGGCCCCCAGCATTTT. The J gene is TRBJ1-5, the V gene TRBV18; D not certain. Germline CDR1 is KGHSH and CDR2 is LQKENI. This CDR3 has 12 amino acids. V was trimmed by 2 bases and J by 10 bases, leaving 9 bases between them.

The gene calls are TRBV7-6 and TRBJ2-2, with 9 nucleotides matching TRBD2. Germline lookup yields CDR1 SGHVS and CDR2 FNYEAQ. CDR3 length: 15 amino acids. The V and J ends lost 5 bases and 4 bases, in that order; junction bases with no gene match: 5. The CDR3 protein is CASSRSGSGTGELFF. CDR3 in DNA: TGTGCCAGCAGCCGTAGCGGGAGCGGCACCGGGGAGCTGTTTTTT.

The chain couples TRBV11-2 to TRBJ2-7; 8 bases align to TRBD1. The CDR3 extends over 15 amino acids. J was trimmed by 7 bases and V by 4 bases; bases with no gene match: 12. In germline, CDR1 is SGHAT, CDR2 FQNNGV. CDR3 nucleotide sequence: TGTGCCAGCAGCTCCATCCTAGGGACAGGCCTAGAGCAGTACTTC. Protein sequence: CASSSILGTGLEQYF. Full variable domain (outside the CDR3, taken from reference TRBV11-2 and TRBJ2-7): EAGVAQSPRYKIIEKRQSVAFWCNPISGHATLYWYQQILGQGPKLLIQFQNNGVVDDSQLPKDRFSAERLKGVDSTLKIQPAKLEDSAVYLCASSSILGTGLEQYFGPGTRLTVT.

The chain carries TRBV7-2 and TRBJ2-7, with D maybe TRBD2 (6 bases). This CDR3 is built from 16 residues. Trimming cost V 4 bases and J 0 bases, with 16 bases left between them. CDR1 and CDR2 (germline): SGHTA, FQGNSA. The CDR3: CASSSGSGPSSYEQYF. CDR3 bases: TGTGCCAGCAGCTCGGGTAGCGGCCCCAGCTCCTACGAGCAGTACTTC.

The table lists this clonotype with a few counts. The chain combines TRBV12-5 with TRBJ2-2; no definite D call. Trimming shortened V by 3 bases and J by 3 bases, and 8 bases separated the two germline ends. Germline CDR1 LGHNT, CDR2 FRNRAP. The CDR3 is made up of 14 amino acids. CDR3 sequence: CASGFGGYTGELFF. The CDR3 DNA follows: TGTGCTAGTGGTTTCGGCGGATACACCGGGGAGCTGTTTTTT.